This TCR beta chain was identified during a study of blood T cell repertoires in COVID-19. Profiling relied on immunoSEQ multiplex PCR, and the TCRdb table lists in-frame clones only, not all of them. The data hold some 150,000 clones, with 81% observed a single time. Germline lookup yields CDR1 KGHDR and CDR2 SFDVKD. V was pared by 4 bases and J by 1 base, with 7 bases of the junction left unmatched. The CDR3 is made up of 16 amino acids. Sequencing input: peripheral blood. This receptor was obtained from a human donor with acute or convalescent COVID-19. The donor label of this sample is uncertain. V and J are TRBV24-1 and TRBJ2-3, with 7 nucleotides matching TRBD1. CDR3 bases: TGTGCCACCAGTGACCCGACAGGGATCGGCACAGATACGCAGTATTTT. Encoded protein: CATSDPTGIGTDTQYF.